Below are 5 T cell receptor beta chains sequenced from a single sample in a study of T cell responses to AZD1222 COVID-19 vaccine. Sequencing was performed with immunoSEQ multiplex PCR; in TCRdb, only in-frame clones are kept and a portion is missing. The sample lists 130,000 to 150,000 clones, 92% seen once, with just over 3% in the top ten. Sample: peripheral blood, taken on day 0 of AZD1222 vaccination. The receptors shown here come from an adult in good health.

The V call is TRBV9, the J call TRBJ2-5; D possibly uses TRBD1 or TRBD2 (5 bases each). Germline CDR1 SGDLS, CDR2 YYNGEE. The CDR3 totals 14 residues. V was trimmed by 0 bases and J by 5 bases, leaving 11 bases between them. The CDR3, as DNA: TGTGCCAGCAGCGTAGGTGAGGGGATGGAGACCCAGTACTTC. It is translated as CASSVGEGMETQYF.

The rearrangement links TRBV7-9 to TRBJ2-7, with D unclear. The V end was cut by 0 bases, the J end by 4 bases, with 10 bases between. Looked up from germline, CDR1 is SEHNR and CDR2 is FQNEAQ (reference sequence). This CDR3 contains 14 residues. CDR3 sequence: CASSLASSNYEQYF. The CDR3 region has the DNA TGTGCCAGCAGCTTAGCTAGCAGCAATTACGAGCAGTACTTC.

V usage is TRBV19 and J usage is TRBJ1-5; 9 bases map to TRBD1. The germline gives CDR1 LNHDA, CDR2 SQIVND (reference sequence). This CDR3 has 15 residues. V trimming: 0 bases; J trimming: 6 bases; junction bases outside the gene matches: 3. The DNA of the CDR3 is TGTGCCAGTAGTATAGATGGGACAGGGAGTCAGCCCCAGCATTTT. This translates into CASSIDGTGSQPQHF.

The chain joins TRBV9 to TRBJ2-1; D is tentatively TRBD1 or TRBD2 (6 bases each). Germline V gene sequence: CDR1 SGDLS, CDR2 YYNGEE. V lost 0 bases to trimming and J lost 9 bases, with 16 bases between them. The CDR3 consists of 15 residues. The CDR3 DNA is TGTGCCAGCAGCGTAGCTCGTTTGGGGGGCTTTGAGCAGTTCTTC. The encoded protein is CASSVARLGGFEQFF.

In this sample, this clone turned up once. This rearrangement joins TRBV28 to TRBJ1-3; no definite D call. V gave up 5 bases and J gave up 2 bases, with 16 bases separating them. Looked up from germline, CDR1 is MDHEN and CDR2 is SYDVKM. This CDR3 comprises 16 residues. CDR3 loop: CASSGRAGSTGNTIYF. The CDR3 DNA reads TGTGCCAGCAGTGGGCGGGCGGGGTCCACTGGAAACACCATATATTTT.